The 7 T cell receptor beta chains reported below all come from one sample, sequenced in a study of CD8+ T cells in alopecia areata. The sequencing template was cDNA reverse transcribed from extracted RNA. Sequencing was performed with immunoSEQ multiplex PCR; in TCRdb, only in-frame clones are kept and a portion is missing. The table includes 200,000 to 250,000 clones, over 60% detected once. As to treatment: oral pan-JAK inhibitor, 5-10 mg twice daily. The sequencing used CD4+ T cells sorted from blood, collected at week 4, from a patient treated with tofacitinib. These receptors all stem from a human donor with alopecia areata.

The chain is built from TRBV30 and TRBJ1-6; D remains unclear. The germline V and J ends were trimmed by 5 bases and 9 bases, with 5 bases remaining between them. There are 10 residues in the CDR3. Germline CDR1 reads GTSNPN; CDR2 reads SVGIG (reference sequence). CDR3 residues: CAWGVSPLHF. In DNA form, the CDR3 reads TGTGCCTGGGGCGTTTCACCCCTCCACTTT.

The chain joins TRBV5-6 to TRBJ1-1; D remains unclear. This CDR3 region has 14 residues. Trimming cost V 0 bases and J 1 base, with 7 bases left between them. CDR1 and CDR2 (germline): SGHDT, YYEEEE. The CDR3 sequence: CASSLGRSNTEAFF. The CDR3 nucleotides read TGTGCCAGCAGCTTGGGACGATCGAACACTGAAGCTTTCTTT.

The chain uses TRBV29-1 and TRBJ1-1; TRBD1 is a possible D gene (5 bases). The CDR3 sequence is 14 residues long. V shed 0 bases and J shed 6 bases, with 14 bases lying between them. Per germline, CDR1 SQVTM and CDR2 ANQGSEA. The CDR3: CSVEEFRGYPEAFF. The CDR3 DNA reads TGCAGCGTTGAAGAGTTTCGGGGGTACCCTGAAGCTTTCTTT. The variable domain in full, completed from reference TRBV29-1 and TRBJ1-1, reads SAVISQKPSRDICQRGTSLTIQCQVDSQVTMMFWYRQQPGQSLTLIATANQGSEATYESGFVIDKFPISRPNLTFSTLTVSNMSPEDSSIYLCSVEEFRGYPEAFFGQGTRLTVV.

This clone was seen only a few times. J is TRBJ2-1 and V is TRBV7-2; no reliable D call. The length of the CDR3 is 15 residues. Germline lookup yields CDR1 SGHTA and CDR2 FQGNSA. Trimming took 4 bases from V and 2 from J, leaving 12 bases between them. The CDR3: CASSSDWSPYNEQFF. For the CDR3, the DNA is TGTGCCAGCAGCTCCGACTGGAGTCCCTACAATGAGCAGTTCTTC.

The V gene is TRBV19, the J gene TRBJ1-2, with D unresolved. V was cut by 5 bases and J by 0 bases, with 13 bases left in between. CDR3 size: 15 residues. From germline, CDR1 is LNHDA and CDR2 SQIVND (reference sequence). The CDR3 DNA sequence: TGTGCCAGTAGTTCGCTCCAGCCTTCTAACTATGGCTACACCTTC. Encoded protein: CASSSLQPSNYGYTF.

The chain carries TRBV29-1 and TRBJ2-2; TRBD1 agrees at 7 bases. The CDR3 has 15 residues. Germline assignment: CDR1 SQVTM and CDR2 ANQGSEA. The trim removed 3 bases at V and 4 bases at J, leaving 8 bases unmatched. The CDR3 sequence: CSVDLTGTVTGELFF. CDR3 coding DNA: TGCAGCGTTGACCTGACAGGGACGGTCACCGGGGAGCTGTTTTTT.

In its sample, this clone was seen a few times. The chain employs TRBV4-3 and TRBJ1-3, with D uncertain. V lost 0 bases and J lost 0, with 9 bases in between. CDR1 LGHNA and CDR2 YSLEER come from the germline V gene. The CDR3 spans 16 residues. The CDR3 reads CASSQDATVSGNTIYF. For the CDR3, the DNA is TGCGCCAGCAGCCAAGACGCCACAGTCTCTGGAAACACCATATATTTT.